The clone carrying this T cell receptor (beta chain) turned up a few times. V was trimmed by 5 bases and J by 2 bases, leaving 7 bases between them. CDR1 SGHTA and CDR2 FQGNSA come from the germline V gene. CDR3 length: 13 amino acids. The entry originates in a study of T-cell reconstitution after alpha-beta-depleted transplantation in children. Preparation of the TCRbeta library was carried out with unique molecular identifiers. TCRdb passed the PCR reads through MiXCR, listing each CDR3 protein once. The data show approximately 400,000 distinct CDR3 sequences, about 11% seen once. The chain combines TRBV7-2 with TRBJ2-4; D not resolved. This material consisted of PBMCs from the stem cell graft donor, taken from the stem cell graft. This clonotype was sampled from a human donor who donated a stem cell graft to a child with acute myeloid leukemia. The CDR3 bases are TGTGCCAGCAGCCCAAGATCCAAAAACATTCAGTACTTC. This encodes CASSPRSKNIQYF.